This TCR beta chain was captured by sequencing in a study of T cells in Graves' hyperthyroidism and ophthalmopathy. CDR3 size: 17 residues. With 6 bases clipped from V and 2 bases from J, the junction kept 13 bases outside the gene matches. Germline V gene sequence: CDR1 DFQATT, CDR2 SNEGSKA (reference sequence). It was RNA transcripts that yielded the amplified TCR beta CDR3 regions. An initial round of RT-PCR targeting the TCR CDR3 relied on the HTBI primer set. TCRdb reprocessed the multiplex PCR reads via MiXCR and lists one record per CDR3 protein. The sample yields about 720,000 distinct CDR3 sequences, around 20% seen once. Patients aged 18 to 65 had newly diagnosed hyperthyroidism that had lasted under 2 months. Blood was obtained at the first hyperthyroidism diagnosis, which preceded any ophthalmopathy symptoms. PBMCs were obtained from 9.5 to 10 ml fresh peripheral blood.

Source material: blood. The rearrangement uses TRBV20-1 and TRBJ2-1, with 10 bases identical to TRBD2. This clonotype originated in a woman between 50 and 59 years old with Graves' hyperthyroidism that later progressed to Graves' ophthalmopathy. CDR3 in DNA: TGCAGTGCAGAAGGGGTTGTTACTAGCGGGGCCTACAATGAGCAGTTCTTC. This sequence encodes CSAEGVVTSGAYNEQFF.